This T cell receptor (beta chain) is from a study of blood T cell repertoires in COVID-19. In the original workflow: Reference gene primer amplification in the assay estimated nucleated cell counts. Sequencing used immunoSEQ multiplex PCR; TCRdb keeps in-frame clones, though not all of them. From that table come the V and J calls and clone size; the DNA was used to work out D and trimming. The sample has about 270,000 clones; about nine tenths are singletons. This CDR3 contains 13 residues. Germline CDR1 reads KGHSH; CDR2 reads LQKENI. The V end was cut by 2 bases, the J end by 6 bases, with 11 bases between. This clone has just one count.

Sequences were obtained from peripheral blood. The V gene is TRBV18, the J gene TRBJ2-7, with D tentatively TRBD2 (6 bases). This clonotype originated in a man aged 55 to 70 who had recovered from COVID-19. The DNA of the CDR3 is TGTGCCAGCTCACCAGCGGGGCGAAGCGAGCAGTACTTC. Translating gives CASSPAGRSEQYF.